Listed here are 2 T cell receptor beta chains from one sample, sequenced in a study of blood T cells in healthy people across ages. For the second PCR, which ran for about 7 to 12 cycles, a sample-barcoded 5' primer and a J-beta primer mix were used. TCRdb processed the 5' RACE reads anew with MiXCR; each CDR3 protein has one entry. The table has about 640,000 distinct CDR3 sequences, under 65% seen once. Sequencing was performed on blood. The receptors derive from a man between 60 and 75 years old in good health.

The J gene is TRBJ2-7, the V gene TRBV12-3 or TRBV12-4; 7 nucleotides line up with TRBD1. The length of the CDR3 is 14 residues. The V segment lost 6 bases and the J segment 5 bases; nucleotides outside the gene matches: 10. The CDR3 region has the DNA TGTGCCAGCAGCCTCAGACAGGGCTGGAACGAGCAGTACTTC. It yields the protein CASSLRQGWNEQYF.

The chain has TRBV20-1 and TRBJ1-5, with unresolved D. Trimming pared 3 bases from V and 2 bases from J, leaving 14 bases between. The CDR3 contains 15 residues. Germline V gives CDR1 DFQATT, CDR2 SNEGSKA (reference sequence). The CDR3 DNA reads TGCAGTGCTAGGATGGTCGGGAGTCGCAATCAGCCCCAGCATTTT. Translation gives CSARMVGSRNQPQHF.